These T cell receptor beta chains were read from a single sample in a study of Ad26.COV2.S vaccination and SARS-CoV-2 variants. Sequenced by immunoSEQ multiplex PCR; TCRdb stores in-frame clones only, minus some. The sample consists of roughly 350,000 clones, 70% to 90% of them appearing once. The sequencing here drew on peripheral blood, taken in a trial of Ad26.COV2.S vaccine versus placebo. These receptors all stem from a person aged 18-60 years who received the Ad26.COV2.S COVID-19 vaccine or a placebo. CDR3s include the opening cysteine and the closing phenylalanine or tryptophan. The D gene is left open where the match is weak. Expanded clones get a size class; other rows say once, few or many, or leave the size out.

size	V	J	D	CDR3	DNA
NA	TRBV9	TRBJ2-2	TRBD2	CASSLSGRYYTGELFF	TGTGCCAGCAGTCTAAGCGGGAGGTACTACACCGGGGAGCTGTTTTTT
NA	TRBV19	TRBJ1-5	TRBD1	CASSWDRGRNQPQHF	TGTGCCAGTAGTTGGGACAGGGGACGCAATCAGCCCCAGCATTTT
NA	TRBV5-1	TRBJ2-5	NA	CASSGGVTDLQETQYF	TGCGCCAGCAGCGGAGGGGTGACAGATCTCCAAGAGACCCAGTACTTC
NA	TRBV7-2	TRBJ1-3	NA	CASRGGGVDTIYF	TGTGCCAGCAGGGGAGGGGGGGTAGACACCATATATTTT
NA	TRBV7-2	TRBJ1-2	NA	CASSPDGRGPYGYTF	TGTGCCAGCAGCCCGGACGGGAGAGGCCCCTATGGCTACACCTTC
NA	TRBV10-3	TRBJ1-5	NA	CAIGGGEENQPQHF	TGTGCCATCGGGGGAGGGGAGGAGAATCAGCCCCAGCATTTT
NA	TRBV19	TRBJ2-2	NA	CASNSGRANTGELFF	TGTGCCAGTAACAGCGGGCGGGCGAACACCGGGGAGCTGTTTTTT
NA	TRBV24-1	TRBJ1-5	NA	CATTDSNQPQHF	TGTGCCACCACGGATAGCAATCAGCCCCAGCATTTT
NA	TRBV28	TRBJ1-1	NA	CASSLQSPEAFF	TGTGCCAGCAGCCTCCAGTCGCCTGAAGCTTTCTTT
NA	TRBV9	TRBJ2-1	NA	CASTSRGNEQFF	TGTGCCAGCACCTCGAGGGGGAATGAGCAGTTCTTC
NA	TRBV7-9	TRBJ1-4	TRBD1	CASSLGTVTTNEKLFF	TGTGCCAGCAGCTTGGGGACAGTGACAACTAATGAAAAACTGTTTTTT
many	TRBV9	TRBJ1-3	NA	CASSVEGENTIYF	TGTGCCAGCAGCGTCGAGGGCGAGAACACCATATATTTT
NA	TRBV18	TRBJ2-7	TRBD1	CASSPLSGTGYEQYF	TGTGCCAGCTCACCGTTATCCGGGACAGGGTACGAGCAGTACTTC
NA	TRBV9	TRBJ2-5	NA	CASSPAGGGETQYF	TGTGCCAGCAGCCCGGCCGGAGGTGGTGAGACCCAGTACTTC
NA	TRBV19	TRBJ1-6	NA	CASSFSSGFYNSPLHF	TGTGCCAGTAGTTTTTCGAGCGGGTTCTATAATTCACCCCTCCACTTT
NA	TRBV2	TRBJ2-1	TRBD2	CASSASGRAQNEQFF	TGTGCCAGCAGTGCCAGCGGGAGGGCCCAGAATGAGCAGTTCTTC
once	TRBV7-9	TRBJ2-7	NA	CASSLEGRSSYEQYF	TGTGCCAGCAGCTTAGAAGGTCGGAGCTCCTACGAGCAGTACTTC
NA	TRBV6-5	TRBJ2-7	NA	CASIPSRGSYEQYF	TGTGCCAGCATCCCATCTCGGGGCTCCTACGAGCAGTACTTC
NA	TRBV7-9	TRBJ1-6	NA	CASSLEADTPLHF	TGTGCCAGCAGCCTAGAGGCCGATACACCCCTCCACTTT
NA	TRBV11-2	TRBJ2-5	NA	CASSRVGVTQYF	TGTGCCAGCAGCCGGGTAGGGGTTACCCAGTACTTC
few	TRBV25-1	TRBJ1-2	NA	CASSGGYGYTF	TGTGCCAGCAGTGGGGGTTATGGCTACACCTTC
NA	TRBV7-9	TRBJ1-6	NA	CASSLYREGNSPLHF	TGTGCCAGCAGCTTGTATAGGGAGGGTAATTCACCCCTCCACTTT
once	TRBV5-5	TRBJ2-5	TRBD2	CASSYSGTSGAVGETQYF	TGTGCCAGCAGCTATTCCGGGACTAGCGGGGCGGTTGGTGAGACCCAGTACTTC
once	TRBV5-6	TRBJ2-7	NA	CASSPDRNYEQYF	TGTGCCAGCAGCCCTGATAGGAACTACGAGCAGTACTTC
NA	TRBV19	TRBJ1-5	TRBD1	CASSFNAGGSWQPQHF	TGTGCCAGTAGTTTTAACGCAGGGGGTAGCTGGCAGCCCCAGCATTTT
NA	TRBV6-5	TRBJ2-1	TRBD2	CASRGTSVYNEQFF	TGTGCCAGCAGGGGCACTAGCGTGTACAATGAGCAGTTCTTC
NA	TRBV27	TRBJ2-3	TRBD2	CASSWSGAGTDTQYF	TGTGCCAGCAGTTGGAGCGGGGCAGGCACAGATACGCAGTATTTT
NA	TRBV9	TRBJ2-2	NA	CASSVGAGITTGELFF	TGTGCCAGCAGCGTAGGTGCGGGGATAACTACCGGGGAGCTGTTTTTT
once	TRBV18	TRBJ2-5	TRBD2	CASSQNSGTSRRETQYF	TGTGCCAGCTCCCAGAATTCGGGGACTAGCAGGAGAGAGACCCAGTACTTC
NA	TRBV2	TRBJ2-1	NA	CASSAEGYNEQFF	TGTGCCAGCAGTGCAGAAGGTTACAATGAGCAGTTCTTC
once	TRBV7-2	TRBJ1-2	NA	CASSLLVANYGYTF	TGTGCCAGCAGCTTATTGGTAGCTAACTATGGCTACACCTTC
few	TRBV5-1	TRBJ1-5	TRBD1	CASSPVTGAGQPQHF	TGCGCCAGCAGCCCCGTTACAGGGGCAGGTCAGCCCCAGCATTTT
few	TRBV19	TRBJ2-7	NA	CAIRTQTPPYEQYF	TGTGCCATAAGGACCCAGACTCCCCCCTACGAGCAGTACTTC
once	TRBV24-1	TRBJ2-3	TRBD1	CATSDRTYRGPTDTQYF	TGTGCCACCAGTGACCGAACTTACAGGGGCCCCACAGATACGCAGTATTTT
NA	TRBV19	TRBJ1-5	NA	CASLTGGGSNQPQHF	TGTGCCAGTCTGACCGGGGGGGGTAGCAATCAGCCCCAGCATTTT
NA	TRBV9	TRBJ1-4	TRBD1	CASSVSQGVNEKLFF	TGTGCCAGCAGCGTAAGTCAGGGGGTCAATGAAAAACTGTTTTTT
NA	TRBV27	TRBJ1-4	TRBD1	CASRPDRGGNEKLFF	TGTGCCAGCAGGCCCGACAGGGGGGGGAATGAAAAACTGTTTTTT
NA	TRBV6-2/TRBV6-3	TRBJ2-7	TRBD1	CASSPDRPVPYEQYF	TGTGCCAGCAGTCCGGACAGGCCGGTCCCCTACGAGCAGTACTTC
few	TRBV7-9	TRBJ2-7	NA	CASAGAGHEQYF	TGTGCCAGCGCGGGGGCTGGCCACGAGCAGTACTTC
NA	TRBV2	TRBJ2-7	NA	CASSRDGRGHEQYF	TGTGCCAGCAGTCGGGACGGTCGTGGGCACGAGCAGTACTTC
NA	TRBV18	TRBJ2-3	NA	CASSPPVADTQYF	TGTGCCAGCTCACCACCGGTGGCAGATACGCAGTATTTT
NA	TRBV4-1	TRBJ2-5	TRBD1	CASSQDPGQGGETQYF	TGCGCCAGCAGCCAAGATCCCGGACAGGGGGGCGAGACCCAGTACTTC
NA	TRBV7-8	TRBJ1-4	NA	CASSVQGGGSEKLFF	TGTGCCAGCAGCGTGCAGGGAGGGGGGTCTGAAAAACTGTTTTTT
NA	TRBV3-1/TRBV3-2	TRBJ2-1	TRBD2	CASSRKRERPPPPFF	TGTGCCAGCAGTCGGAAGCGGGAGAGACCCCCGCCCCCGTTCTTC
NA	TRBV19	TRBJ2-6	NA	CASSLMGGSGANVLTF	TGTGCCAGTAGCCTTATGGGGGGTTCTGGGGCCAACGTCCTGACTTTC
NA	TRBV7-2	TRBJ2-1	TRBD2	CASSGFGRDYNEQFF	TGTGCCTCCTCCGGCTTCGGGAGGGATTACAATGAGCAGTTCTTC
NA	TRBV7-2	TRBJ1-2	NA	CASSLGGVGYGYTF	TGTGCCAGCAGCTTGGGGGGAGTGGGCTATGGCTACACCTTC
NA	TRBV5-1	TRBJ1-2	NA	CASSYVEGSAGYTF	TGCGCCAGCAGCTACGTCGAGGGGTCGGCTGGCTACACCTTC
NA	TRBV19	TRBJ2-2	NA	CASSSRSDPRSNTGELFF	TGTGCCAGTAGTTCTCGCTCGGACCCTCGTTCGAACACCGGGGAGCTGTTTTTT
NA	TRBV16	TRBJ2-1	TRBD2	CASSQLGLAGGSYNEQFF	TGTGCCAGCAGCCAATTGGGGCTAGCGGGAGGCTCCTACAATGAGCAGTTCTTC
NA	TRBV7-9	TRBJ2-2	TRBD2	CASSPPGLAGNTGELFF	TGTGCCAGCAGCCCTCCGGGACTAGCGGGAAACACCGGGGAGCTGTTTTTT
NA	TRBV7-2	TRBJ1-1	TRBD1	CASRPSWGQGYYDTEAFF	TGTGCCAGCAGACCATCCTGGGGACAGGGGTATTACGACACTGAAGCTTTCTTT
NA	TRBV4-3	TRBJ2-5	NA	CASSQDRKTQYF	TGCGCCAGCAGCCAAGATCGGAAGACCCAGTACTTC
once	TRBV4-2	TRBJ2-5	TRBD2	CASSQANGGAQETQYF	TGTGCCAGCAGCCAAGCAAACGGGGGGGCCCAGGAGACCCAGTACTTC
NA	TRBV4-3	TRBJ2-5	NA	CASSQDYEPQETQYF	TGCGCCAGCAGCCAAGATTACGAGCCTCAAGAGACCCAGTACTTC
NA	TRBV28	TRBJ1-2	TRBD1	CASSPGDREINGYTF	TGTGCCAGCAGTCCCGGGGACAGAGAGATTAATGGCTACACCTTC
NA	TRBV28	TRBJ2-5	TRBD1	CASSPGQIQETQYF	TGTGCCAGCAGCCCGGGACAGATCCAAGAGACCCAGTACTTC
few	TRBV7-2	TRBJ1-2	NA	CASSLGAANYGYTF	TGTGCCAGCAGCTTAGGGGCGGCTAACTATGGCTACACCTTC
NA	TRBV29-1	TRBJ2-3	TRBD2	CSVDGQRGSTDTQYF	TGCAGCGTTGACGGGCAGCGGGGAAGCACAGATACGCAGTATTTT
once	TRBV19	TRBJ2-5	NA	CASSIETLEGETQYF	TGTGCCAGTAGTATTGAAACTCTCGAGGGAGAGACCCAGTACTTC